These T cell receptor beta chains were read from a single sample in a study of blood T cells in healthy people across ages. TCRdb re-called the 5' RACE reads with MiXCR, one entry per CDR3 protein. The sample yields 800,000 or so distinct CDR3 sequences, around half seen once. Sequencing was done on a sample of blood. These TCRs come from an older man in good health. The CDR3 runs from the conserved cysteine through the conserved F or W. The D gene is left open where the match is weak. Only part of the rows carry a size: once, few, many, or a class if the clone is expanded.

D gene: -
V gene: TRBV4-3
clone size: once
CDR3 length: 14
J gene: TRBJ2-7
CDR3 protein: CASSQEGAYNEQYF
CDR3 DNA: TGCGCCAGCAGCCAAGAAGGGGCCTACAATGAGCAGTACTTC

D gene: -
V gene: TRBV2
clone size: many
CDR3 length: 13
J gene: TRBJ2-1
CDR3 protein: CASSEADYNEQFF
CDR3 DNA: TGTGCCAGCAGTGAAGCAGATTACAATGAGCAGTTCTTC

D gene: TRBD1
V gene: TRBV9
clone size: few
CDR3 length: 15
J gene: TRBJ2-7
CDR3 protein: CASSVSTGNTYEQYF
CDR3 DNA: TGTGCCAGCAGCGTCTCGACAGGGAACACTTACGAGCAGTACTTC

D gene: -
V gene: TRBV20-1
clone size: many
CDR3 length: 14
J gene: TRBJ2-1
CDR3 protein: CSAIKLESHNEQFF
CDR3 DNA: TGCAGTGCAATAAAACTAGAAAGTCACAATGAGCAGTTCTTC

D gene: -
V gene: TRBV10-3
clone size: -
CDR3 length: 16
J gene: TRBJ2-5
CDR3 protein: CAISGYGNRDQETQYF
CDR3 DNA: TGTGCCATCAGTGGGTATGGGAACAGGGACCAAGAGACCCAGTACTTC

D gene: -
V gene: TRBV15
clone size: -
CDR3 length: 14
J gene: TRBJ1-5
CDR3 protein: CATSPHRDQSLQHF
CDR3 DNA: TGTGCCACCAGCCCACACAGGGACCAAAGTCTCCAGCATTTT

D gene: -
V gene: TRBV12-3/TRBV12-4
clone size: -
CDR3 length: 12
J gene: TRBJ2-7
CDR3 protein: CASSWGTYEQYF
CDR3 DNA: TGTGCCAGCAGTTGGGGAACCTACGAGCAGTACTTC

D gene: -
V gene: TRBV20-1
clone size: -
CDR3 length: 12
J gene: TRBJ2-5
CDR3 protein: CSASAVQETQYF
CDR3 DNA: TGCAGTGCTAGTGCGGTACAAGAGACCCAGTACTTC

D gene: TRBD2
V gene: TRBV20-1
clone size: few
CDR3 length: 15
J gene: TRBJ2-5
CDR3 protein: CSARFPSGTQETQYF
CDR3 DNA: TGCAGTGCTAGATTTCCTAGCGGGACCCAAGAGACCCAGTACTTC

D gene: -
V gene: TRBV28
clone size: -
CDR3 length: 15
J gene: TRBJ2-7
CDR3 protein: CASSQPRGASSEQYF
CDR3 DNA: TGTGCCAGCAGCCAACCCCGGGGGGCCTCGAGCGAGCAGTACTTC

D gene: TRBD1
V gene: TRBV10-3
clone size: few
CDR3 length: 13
J gene: TRBJ2-1
CDR3 protein: CAIKGTGDNEQFF
CDR3 DNA: TGTGCCATCAAAGGGACAGGGGACAATGAGCAGTTCTTC

D gene: TRBD2
V gene: TRBV20-1
clone size: many
CDR3 length: 16
J gene: TRBJ2-3
CDR3 protein: CSATLSGGRIADTQYF
CDR3 DNA: TGCAGTGCTACACTGTCCGGCGGGAGGATCGCAGATACGCAGTATTTT

D gene: -
V gene: TRBV21-1
clone size: few
CDR3 length: 16
J gene: TRBJ2-5
CDR3 protein: CASSKAGQGLEETQYF
CDR3 DNA: TGTGCCAGCAGCAAAGCGGGACAGGGGTTGGAAGAGACCCAGTACTTC

D gene: TRBD1
V gene: TRBV6-4
clone size: few
CDR3 length: 16
J gene: TRBJ2-3
CDR3 protein: CASSEMGQGGGDTQYF
CDR3 DNA: TGTGCCAGCAGTGAGATGGGACAGGGAGGGGGAGATACGCAGTATTTT

D gene: TRBD2
V gene: TRBV29-1
clone size: -
CDR3 length: 15
J gene: TRBJ2-3
CDR3 protein: CSVDWSSGSLDTQYF
CDR3 DNA: TGCAGCGTTGATTGGTCTAGCGGGAGTTTGGATACGCAGTATTTT

D gene: -
V gene: TRBV5-1
clone size: -
CDR3 length: 14
J gene: TRBJ1-4
CDR3 protein: CASSLQLPNEKLFF
CDR3 DNA: TGCGCCAGCAGCTTGCAGTTACCGAATGAAAAACTGTTTTTT

D gene: -
V gene: TRBV7-9
clone size: -
CDR3 length: 14
J gene: TRBJ1-4
CDR3 protein: CASSPGARVEKLFF
CDR3 DNA: TGTGCCAGCAGCCCGGGGGCGCGGGTTGAAAAACTGTTTTTT

D gene: -
V gene: TRBV7-3
clone size: -
CDR3 length: 14
J gene: TRBJ2-2
CDR3 protein: CASSLHSNTGELFF
CDR3 DNA: TGTGCCAGCAGCTTACACTCGAACACCGGGGAGCTGTTTTTT

D gene: -
V gene: TRBV20-1
clone size: -
CDR3 length: 13
J gene: TRBJ2-4
CDR3 protein: CSARGQQSGEQYF
CDR3 DNA: TGCAGTGCAAGAGGCCAACAGTCCGGAGAGCAGTACTTC

D gene: TRBD1
V gene: TRBV5-1
clone size: -
CDR3 length: 15
J gene: TRBJ1-2
CDR3 protein: CVSSLVGQGMDGYTF
CDR3 DNA: TGCGTCAGCAGCTTGGTGGGACAGGGGATGGATGGCTACACCTTC

D gene: -
V gene: TRBV7-2
clone size: -
CDR3 length: 15
J gene: TRBJ2-7
CDR3 protein: CASSVGVPSSYEQYF
CDR3 DNA: TGTGCCAGCAGCGTAGGGGTTCCTAGCTCCTACGAGCAGTACTTC

D gene: -
V gene: TRBV10-3
clone size: -
CDR3 length: 15
J gene: TRBJ1-5
CDR3 protein: CAITPRDGGNQPQHF
CDR3 DNA: TGTGCCATCACCCCTAGGGACGGGGGCAATCAGCCCCAGCATTTT

D gene: TRBD2
V gene: TRBV14
clone size: -
CDR3 length: 18
J gene: TRBJ2-2
CDR3 protein: CASSHDLGSGTLGGELFF
CDR3 DNA: TGTGCCAGCAGCCACGATTTAGGGAGCGGGACCCTTGGCGGGGAGCTGTTTTTT

D gene: -
V gene: TRBV20-1
clone size: -
CDR3 length: 18
J gene: TRBJ2-1
CDR3 protein: CSARDLNGEVLRYNEQFF
CDR3 DNA: TGCAGTGCTAGAGATCTAAACGGGGAGGTCCTGCGCTACAATGAGCAGTTCTTC

D gene: TRBD2
V gene: TRBV20-1
clone size: -
CDR3 length: 16
J gene: TRBJ2-5
CDR3 protein: CSATAMLTSGTGTQYF
CDR3 DNA: TGCAGTGCTACGGCGATGTTGACTAGCGGCACAGGGACCCAGTACTTC

D gene: -
V gene: TRBV3-1
clone size: -
CDR3 length: 15
J gene: TRBJ2-5
CDR3 protein: CASSTGRFSQETQYF
CDR3 DNA: TGTGCCAGCAGCACAGGGAGATTTAGCCAAGAGACCCAGTACTTC

D gene: -
V gene: TRBV10-2
clone size: -
CDR3 length: 14
J gene: TRBJ2-7
CDR3 protein: CASIEASYSYEQYF
CDR3 DNA: TGCGCCAGCATCGAAGCGAGTTACTCCTACGAGCAGTACTTC

D gene: -
V gene: TRBV6-1
clone size: -
CDR3 length: 13
J gene: TRBJ2-7
CDR3 protein: CASRTTETYEQYF
CDR3 DNA: TGTGCCAGCAGGACCACAGAGACATACGAGCAGTACTTC

D gene: -
V gene: TRBV29-1
clone size: -
CDR3 length: 12
J gene: TRBJ1-1
CDR3 protein: CSGEGWNTEAFF
CDR3 DNA: TGCAGCGGTGAGGGCTGGAACACTGAAGCTTTCTTT

D gene: -
V gene: TRBV21-1
clone size: -
CDR3 length: 14
J gene: TRBJ2-7
CDR3 protein: CASSTQNRSYEQYF
CDR3 DNA: TGTGCCAGCAGCACCCAGAACAGGTCCTACGAGCAGTACTTC

D gene: TRBD2
V gene: TRBV7-2
clone size: few
CDR3 length: 16
J gene: TRBJ2-3
CDR3 protein: CASSLVQPSGRDTQYF
CDR3 DNA: TGTGCCAGCAGCTTAGTTCAGCCTAGCGGGCGGGATACGCAGTATTTT

D gene: TRBD1
V gene: TRBV12-3/TRBV12-4
clone size: few
CDR3 length: 14
J gene: TRBJ2-5
CDR3 protein: CASSFGTDQETLYF
CDR3 DNA: TGTGCCAGCAGCTTCGGGACAGACCAAGAGACCCTGTACTTC

D gene: -
V gene: TRBV9
clone size: many
CDR3 length: 17
J gene: TRBJ2-6
CDR3 protein: CASSTGLTVSGANVLTF
CDR3 DNA: TGTGCCAGCAGCACCGGACTTACGGTTTCTGGGGCCAACGTCCTGACTTTC

D gene: -
V gene: TRBV28
clone size: -
CDR3 length: 14
J gene: TRBJ1-2
CDR3 protein: CASSFDFGGGGYTF
CDR3 DNA: TGTGCCAGCAGTTTTGACTTCGGGGGCGGAGGCTACACCTTC

D gene: -
V gene: TRBV12-3/TRBV12-4
clone size: -
CDR3 length: 16
J gene: TRBJ2-1
CDR3 protein: CASSSRVGGSGNEQFF
CDR3 DNA: TGTGCCAGCAGTTCCCGAGTTGGGGGCTCTGGCAATGAGCAGTTCTTC

D gene: -
V gene: TRBV29-1
clone size: -
CDR3 length: 12
J gene: TRBJ1-2
CDR3 protein: CSVQYRQSGYTF
CDR3 DNA: TGCAGCGTTCAGTATCGACAGAGTGGCTACACCTTC